A single sample gave rise to the 16 T cell receptor beta chains below, sequenced in a study of blood T cell repertoires in COVID-19. Measured with immunoSEQ multiplex PCR; TCRdb has only the in-frame clones, and not every one. Altogether about 200,000 clones are present, roughly 89% being singletons, with the ten largest covering around 2%. Material: PBMCs or T cells enriched from blood (not recorded which). The receptor source for this set is a middle-aged woman with acute COVID-19.

The chain joins TRBV30 to TRBJ2-2, with 11 bases lining up with TRBD2. CDR1 GTSNPN and CDR2 SVGIG come from the germline V gene (reference sequence). The V gene end was trimmed by 2 bases and the J gene end by 7 bases; junction bases not matched to a gene: 18. CDR3 length equals 19 residues. The CDR3 nucleotides are TGTGCCTGGAGTCCCTACCTCAATCCTAGCGGGGGGTATGTCGGGGAGCTGTTTTTT. Protein sequence: CAWSPYLNPSGGYVGELFF.

The chain recombines TRBV5-3 with TRBJ1-5; D not resolved. TRBV5-3 is recorded as an ORF, its role being uncertain. The CDR3 is 14 amino acids. V was shortened by 5 bases and J by 2 bases, with 11 bases between the two germline ends. The CDR3 bases are TGTGCCAGAAGACTAGGGCTCGGCAATCAGCCCCAGCATTTT. Translating it yields CARRLGLGNQPQHF.

The rearrangement links TRBV3-1 (or the pseudogene TRBV3-2) to TRBJ2-7; tentatively, D is TRBD1 (6 bases). This CDR3 has 15 amino acids. CDR1 and CDR2 from the germline V gene are LGHDT and YNNKEL (reference sequence). The V end was cut by 4 bases, the J end by 2 bases, with 15 bases between. The CDR3 region is CASSRSVGTPYEQYF. CDR3 coding DNA: TGTGCCAGCAGCCGCTCTGTCGGGACACCCTACGAGCAGTACTTC.

The rearrangement uses TRBV19 and TRBJ2-2; 8 bases are a match to TRBD1. Per germline, CDR1 LNHDA and CDR2 SQIVND (reference sequence). This CDR3 is built from 16 residues. After removal of 2 bases from V and 4 bases from J, the junction contained 6 bases not matched to a gene. CDR3 sequence reads: CASSIRARGLTGELFF. As DNA, the CDR3 is TGTGCCAGTAGTATAAGGGCCAGGGGGCTCACCGGGGAGCTGTTTTTT.

The chain couples TRBV11-3 to TRBJ1-1; 7 bases are a match to TRBD1. CDR3 length: 12 amino acids. Germline V gives CDR1 SGHNT, CDR2 YENEEA. V dropped 5 bases and J dropped 4; count of bases not matched to a gene: 1. DNA for the CDR3: TGTGCCAGCAGCCCAGGGGGCACTGAAGCTTTCTTT. Amino acid sequence: CASSPGGTEAFF.

This sequence joins TRBV4-2 and TRBJ1-2; D ambiguous. Trimming pared 0 bases from V and 13 bases from J, leaving 21 bases between. Germline V CDR1 and CDR2: LGHNA, YNFKEQ. This CDR3 comprises 15 residues. The CDR3 here is CASSQDPGWYEGPTF. The CDR3 DNA reads as TGTGCCAGCAGCCAAGATCCTGGTTGGTATGAGGGCCCCACCTTC.

This chain joins TRBV7-8 and TRBJ1-2; TRBD1 aligns across 8 bases. CDR1 is SGHVS and CDR2 is FQNEAQ in the germline V gene. Trimming removed 1 base from V and 0 bases from J; junction bases left unmatched: 19. The CDR3 is 21 amino acids. The CDR3 sequence: CASSLGSVGWTGKGANYGYTF. CDR3 DNA: TGTGCCAGCAGCTTAGGTTCGGTCGGCTGGACAGGGAAAGGGGCTAACTATGGCTACACCTTC. Full variable domain (rest looked up from reference TRBV7-8 and TRBJ1-2): GAGVSQSPRYKVAKRGQDVALRCDPISGHVSLFWYQQALGQGPEFLTYFQNEAQLDKSGLPSDRFFAERPEGSVSTLKIQRTQQEDSAVYLCASSLGSVGWTGKGANYGYTFGSGTRLTVV.

The genes are TRBV7-9 and TRBJ1-4; 7 positions match TRBD1. The CDR3 is 16 amino acids. V lost 9 bases and J lost 5; bases outside the gene matches: 15. The germline gives CDR1 SEHNR, CDR2 FQNEAQ (reference sequence). CDR3 sequence: CARSGTVEDLNEKLFF. The CDR3 DNA reads TGTGCCAGGTCCGGGACAGTTGAGGATTTGAATGAAAAACTGTTTTTT.

A note on this clone: This sample includes further DNA sequences coding for the same CDR3. Here the CDR3 DNA reads TGTGCCAGCAGCTTGGTAGGGGATCTTTCCGATACGCAGTATTTT. It yields the protein CASSLVGDLSDTQYF. The chain carries TRBV5-4 and TRBJ2-3; a possible D gene is TRBD1 (5 bases). The CDR3 is 15 residues long. Trimming stripped 0 bases from V and 6 bases from J, with 14 bases between. Germline-derived CDR1 and CDR2 are SGHNT and YYREEE (reference sequence). The full variable domain, in which reference TRBV5-4 and TRBJ2-3 provide the parts outside the CDR3, is ETGVTQSPTHLIKTRGQQVTLRCSSQSGHNTVSWYQQALGQGPQFIFQYYREEENGRGNFPPRFSGLQFPNYSSELNVNALELDDSALYLCASSLVGDLSDTQYFGPGTRLTVL.

This chain links TRBV4-2 with TRBJ1-6; maybe TRBD1 (5 bases). V was trimmed by 0 bases and J by 1 base, leaving 10 bases between them. The CDR3 loop spans 17 amino acids. Germline CDR1 reads LGHNA; CDR2 reads YNFKEQ. The CDR3 reads CASSQDNRGSYNSPLHF. CDR3 DNA sequence: TGTGCCAGCAGCCAAGATAATAGGGGTTCCTATAATTCACCCCTCCACTTT.

This clone occurred once. The V gene is TRBV24-1, the J gene TRBJ2-5; TRBD1 might be the D (6 bases). Germline assignment: CDR1 KGHDR and CDR2 SFDVKD. The CDR3 spans 15 residues. Trimming shortened V by 6 bases and J by 2 bases, and 15 bases separated the two germline ends. The CDR3 region is CATSSSGQPQETQYF. The CDR3 DNA is TGTGCCACCAGTTCCTCCGGACAGCCTCAAGAGACCCAGTACTTC.

The chain links TRBV28 to TRBJ2-3, with D maybe TRBD1 (5 bases). Germline loops: CDR1 MDHEN, CDR2 SYDVKM. CDR3 length: 14 residues. Trimming left V 8 bases short and J 0 bases short, with 12 bases between. CDR3 DNA sequence: TGTGCCAGCTCTGACAGCGCGAGCACAGATACGCAGTATTTT. It translates to CASSDSASTDTQYF.

This clone was counted once. The CDR3 sequence is CASSPSGTNTEAFF. The CDR3 region has the DNA TGTGCCAGCAGCCCCTCCGGGACAAACACTGAAGCTTTCTTT. The chain carries TRBV9 and TRBJ1-1, with TRBD1 as a possible D gene (6 bases). V lost 4 bases to trimming and J lost 2 bases, with 12 bases between them. CDR1 is SGDLS and CDR2 is YYNGEE in the germline V gene. The CDR3 is 14 residues long.

The chain employs TRBV6-5 and TRBJ1-2, with TRBD1 matching 7 bases. V dropped 6 bases and J dropped 4; count of bases not matched to a gene: 5. In germline, CDR1 is MNHEY, CDR2 SVGAGI. The CDR3 has 13 amino acids. CDR3 sequence (DNA): TGTGCCAGCAGATCCGGGACAGTCTATGGCTACACCTTC. Translated, it gives CASRSGTVYGYTF.

The chain recombines TRBV6-6 with TRBJ2-3, with 11 bases matching TRBD2. Per the germline V gene, CDR1 is MNHNY and CDR2 is SVGAGI (reference sequence). The junction had 13 bases not matched to a gene; V was cut back by 6 bases and J by 11 bases. This CDR3 is built from 15 residues. The CDR3 loop reads CASRPGLADHGGQYF. In DNA, the CDR3 is TGTGCCAGCAGGCCGGGACTAGCGGACCACGGTGGGCAGTATTTT.

The chain combines TRBV3-1 (or the pseudogene TRBV3-2) with TRBJ2-2; D perhaps matches TRBD2 (6 bases). The CDR3 consists of 14 residues. Trimming took 4 bases from V and 6 from J, leaving 12 bases between them. From germline, CDR1 is LGHDT and CDR2 YNNKEL (reference sequence). CDR3 region: CASSPVGGAGELFF. DNA for the CDR3: TGTGCCAGCAGCCCGGTGGGGGGAGCCGGGGAGCTGTTTTTT.